The rows below give T cell receptor beta chains drawn from one sample of a study of T cell responses to AZD1222 COVID-19 vaccine. Assay: immunoSEQ multiplex PCR; the TCRdb copy retains only in-frame clones and omits some. The data contain some 97,000 clones, approximately 90% of them singletons. Sequenced here: peripheral blood, sampled on day 0 of AZD1222 vaccination. These receptors came from an adult in good health. Both conserved end residues are part of each CDR3. A D gene is named only where the DNA matches it firmly. Not every row has a clone size; where given, it reads once, few, many or a size class.

clone_size d_call j_call v_call cdr3_nt cdr3_aa
- - TRBJ2-1 TRBV5-8 TGTGCCAGCAGCCACCTTATGTCCTACAATGAGCAGTTCTTC CASSHLMSYNEQFF
- - TRBJ1-2 TRBV28 TGTGCCAGCAGTTTTCTCTGGGCTTATGGCTACACCTTC CASSFLWAYGYTF
- - TRBJ1-5 TRBV19 TGTGCCAGTAGTGCCGGTAGCAATCAGCCCCAGCATTTT CASSAGSNQPQHF
- - TRBJ2-2 TRBV7-2 TGTGCCAGCAGCCCCACGGCCACCGGGGAGCTGTTTTTT CASSPTATGELFF
- - TRBJ2-1 TRBV20-1 TGCAGTGCCGCAGGGGACAATGAGCAGTTCTTC CSAAGDNEQFF
- TRBD2 TRBJ2-1 TRBV9 TGTGCCAGCAGCGTAATGGGAGTGGGCGGGAGAGTCTCCTACAATGAGCAGTTCTTC CASSVMGVGGRVSYNEQFF
- TRBD1 TRBJ1-1 TRBV2 TGTGCCAGCAGTTACCGACAGGGGTCGAACACTGAAGCTTTCTTT CASSYRQGSNTEAFF
few TRBD2 TRBJ2-5 TRBV5-1 TGCGCCAGCAGCTTCTCCAGCGGGGGCCCCCAAGAGACCCAGTACTTC CASSFSSGGPQETQYF
- - TRBJ1-1 TRBV9 TGTGCCAGCAGCGTAGATGCGTTGAGGGGCACTGAAGCTTTCTTT CASSVDALRGTEAFF
- TRBD1 TRBJ1-1 TRBV24-1 TGTGCCACCAGTGCGACAGGGGGCAAGGGAACTGAAGCTTTCTTT CATSATGGKGTEAFF
- TRBD2 TRBJ2-5 TRBV5-1 TGCGCCAGCAGCTTGGTCGCGGGAGGCGGGCAAGAGACCCAGTACTTC CASSLVAGGGQETQYF
few - TRBJ1-6 TRBV5-4 TGTGCCAGCAGCCGGGGGGACTTTAGTTCACCCCTCCACTTT CASSRGDFSSPLHF
- TRBD2 TRBJ2-7 TRBV11-2 TGTGCCAGCAGCTTCCGGACTAGCGGGGACGACGAGCAGTACTTC CASSFRTSGDDEQYF
once - TRBJ1-2 TRBV7-2 TGTGCCAGCAGCTCTGCCAATAACTATGGCTACACCTTC CASSSANNYGYTF
- - TRBJ2-6 TRBV10-3 TGTGCCATCGGGCCGGGATGGGCAGGAAGCTCTGGGGCCAACGTCCTGACTTTC CAIGPGWAGSSGANVLTF
- - TRBJ1-1 TRBV28 TGTGCCAGCAGTTTAGGGAGTCGGGGAGGCACTGAAGCTTTCTTT CASSLGSRGGTEAFF
- - TRBJ1-5 TRBV7-3 TGTGCCAGCAGCTTAGACGGTGAAGCGCCCCAGCATTTT CASSLDGEAPQHF
- - TRBJ2-3 TRBV6-6 TGTGCCAGCAGTCCATATAGCACAGATACGCAGTATTTT CASSPYSTDTQYF
few - TRBJ2-6 TRBV6-5 TGTGCCAGCAGTTCGACCGGAACTGGGGCCAACGTCCTGACTTTC CASSSTGTGANVLTF
- TRBD1 TRBJ1-1 TRBV5-1 TGCGCCAGCAGCCGCCTAATCGGTGCAGGGGGCGGTGAAGCTTTCTTT CASSRLIGAGGGEAFF
once - TRBJ2-2 TRBV6-4 TGTGCCAGCAGTGACTCGGGACAAAACACCGGGGAGCTGTTTTTT CASSDSGQNTGELFF
- - TRBJ2-2 TRBV7-8 TGTGCCAGCAGCTTGACAGCTAGTTTCGGGGAGCTGTTTTTT CASSLTASFGELFF
few - TRBJ2-7 TRBV6-5 TGTGCCAGCACCCGGGTAGGGGGCGAGCAGTACTTC CASTRVGGEQYF
- - TRBJ2-7 TRBV10-3 TGTGCCATCAGTGATCAGGGAACCTACGAGCAGTACTTC CAISDQGTYEQYF
- TRBD1 TRBJ1-1 TRBV5-1 TGCGCCAGCAATACTGCAGCAGGGGGCACTGAAGCTTTCTTT CASNTAAGGTEAFF
once - TRBJ1-6 TRBV7-5 TGTGCCAGAAGCCCCCCCCAGAATTCACCCCTCCACTTT CARSPPQNSPLHF
- - TRBJ1-2 TRBV6-2/TRBV6-3 TGTGCCAGCAGTTACCCGGACAGTACGGGCTACACCTTC CASSYPDSTGYTF
- - TRBJ1-1 TRBV19 TGTGCCAGTAGAAACCCAGCGGACACTGAAGCTTTCTTT CASRNPADTEAFF
- TRBD2 TRBJ2-1 TRBV28 TGTGCCTATGGGACTAGCGGATACAATGAGCAGTTCTTC CAYGTSGYNEQFF
- - TRBJ1-1 TRBV28 TGTGCCAGCACCACCCCCACCATGCTGAACACTGAAGCTTTCTTT CASTTPTMLNTEAFF
- TRBD2 TRBJ2-5 TRBV27 TGTGCCAGCAAGGGAGGGCGGTGGCAAGAGACCCAGTACTTC CASKGGRWQETQYF
- - TRBJ1-1 TRBV27 TGTGCCAGCGGAGAAGCGCTCTCAGAAGCTTTCTTT CASGEALSEAFF
- TRBD2 TRBJ2-5 TRBV4-1 TGCGCCAGCAGCCAAGTGACTAGCGGCACGGAGACCCAGTACTTC CASSQVTSGTETQYF
few TRBD2 TRBJ2-1 TRBV3-1/TRBV3-2 TGTGCCAGCAGCCGAGGACTAGCGGGCGGCTCCTACAATGAGCAGTTCTTC CASSRGLAGGSYNEQFF
- TRBD2 TRBJ2-7 TRBV5-1 TGCGCCAGCAGCCCTACTAGCGGGGTCTACGAGCAGTACTTC CASSPTSGVYEQYF